The 18 T cell receptor beta chains below all came from one sample that was sequenced in a study of T cell responses to AZD1222 COVID-19 vaccine. Libraries were prepared by immunoSEQ multiplex PCR; TCRdb keeps only in-frame clonotypes and omits some of them. Counted here are 100,000 to 150,000 clones, approximately 91% occurring once; the ten biggest clones make up more than 1%. The source was peripheral blood, collected 28 days after the second AZD1222 dose. These receptors were collected from an adult who received the AZD1222 COVID-19 vaccine.

The rearrangement joins TRBV5-4 to TRBJ2-3; D possibly uses TRBD1 or TRBD2 (6 bases each). In germline, CDR1 is SGHNT, CDR2 YYREEE (reference sequence). This CDR3 is 13 amino acids long. V lost 2 bases to trimming and J lost 4 bases, with 8 bases between them. CDR3 sequence reads: CASSFGGADTQYF. The CDR3 region has the DNA TGTGCCAGCAGCTTCGGGGGCGCAGATACGCAGTATTTT.

This chain connects TRBV19 to TRBJ1-4; D is possibly TRBD1 (6 bases). The CDR3 sequence is 18 residues long. The germline V and J ends were trimmed by 6 bases and 0 bases, with 20 bases remaining between them. Germline V gene data show CDR1 as LNHDA and CDR2 as SQIVND (reference sequence). CDR3 in amino acids: CASSLGGGRAATNEKLFF. In DNA form, the CDR3 reads TGTGCCAGTAGCCTAGGGGGGGGGAGAGCAGCAACTAATGAAAAACTGTTTTTT.

The chain combines TRBV28 with TRBJ1-2; 7 bases map to TRBD1. The V gene end was trimmed by 3 bases and the J gene end by 10 bases; junction bases not matched to a gene: 8. CDR3 size: 13 residues. Per germline, CDR1 MDHEN and CDR2 SYDVKM. The CDR3 here is CASSFGSGTDYTF. DNA of the CDR3: TGTGCCAGCAGTTTCGGATCGGGGACAGACTACACCTTC.

The chain carries TRBV9 and TRBJ1-2; tentative D call: TRBD1 (5 bases). Germline V gene data show CDR1 as SGDLS and CDR2 as YYNGEE. The V end lost 6 bases, the J end lost 7 bases, and 25 bases lay between the germline ends. The CDR3 length is 16 residues. CDR3 loop: CASTPPFGRPGTGYTF. In DNA, the CDR3 is TGTGCCAGCACCCCCCCCTTCGGACGCCCGGGGACTGGCTACACCTTC.

The rearrangement links TRBV29-1 to TRBJ2-7, with TRBD2 identical over 8 bases. V gave up 6 bases and J gave up 4 bases; unmatched junction bases: 17. This CDR3 contains 16 residues. The germline gives CDR1 SQVTM, CDR2 ANQGSEA. CDR3 nucleotide sequence: TGCAGCGTGTCGAAGGAGCGGGGGAGTATTAGATACGAGCAGTACTTC. Amino acids: CSVSKERGSIRYEQYF.

V gene TRBV15 combines with J gene TRBJ1-6; D is undetermined. CDR1 LNHNV and CDR2 YYDKDF come from the germline V gene (reference sequence). Deletions cut 1 base from V and 8 bases from J, with 12 bases between. The CDR3 length is 15 residues. CDR3 DNA: TGTGCCACCAGCAGAGTTATCGGGCCTGATTCACCCCTCCACTTT. Translating gives CATSRVIGPDSPLHF.

V usage is TRBV5-1 and J usage is TRBJ1-4; D gene uncertain. Trimming shortened V by 0 bases and J by 4 bases, and 7 bases separated the two germline ends. The CDR3 extends over 14 amino acids. Germline V gene lookup returns CDR1 SGHRS and CDR2 YFSETQ. In nucleotides, the CDR3 is TGCGCCAGCAGCTTGGAATGGGGTAATGAAAAACTGTTTTTT. This encodes CASSLEWGNEKLFF. Based on the CDR3 plus reference TRBV5-1 and TRBJ1-4, the full variable domain is KAGVTQTPRYLIKTRGQQVTLSCSPISGHRSVSWYQQTPGQGLQFLFEYFSETQRNKGNFPGRFSGRQFSNSRSEMNVSTLELGDSALYLCASSLEWGNEKLFFGSGTQLSVL.

For the CDR3, the DNA is TGTGCCAGCAGTGGGACTAGCGGCCAAGAGACCCAGTACTTC. Translation gives CASSGTSGQETQYF. V and J are TRBV2 and TRBJ2-5; 10 nucleotides line up with TRBD2. Germline V gene sequence: CDR1 SNHLY, CDR2 FYNNEI. The CDR3 is 14 residues long. Unmatched junction bases numbered 0, after V lost 4 bases and J lost 1 base.

The chain carries TRBV3-1 (or the pseudogene TRBV3-2) and TRBJ2-1; D remains unclear. The CDR3 is 17 amino acids. Per the germline V gene, CDR1 is LGHDT and CDR2 is YNNKEL (reference sequence). With 0 bases removed from V and 1 base from J, the gap between germline ends came to 13 bases. This CDR3 reads CASSQDWRPTSYNEQFF. The CDR3 DNA follows: TGTGCCAGCAGCCAAGACTGGCGGCCAACTTCCTACAATGAGCAGTTCTTC.

V usage is TRBV6-6 and J usage is TRBJ1-1; D is uncertain. Germline-derived CDR1 and CDR2 are MNHNY and SVGAGI (reference sequence). V shed 5 bases and J shed 6 bases, with 16 bases lying between them. CDR3 length: 14 amino acids. The chain's CDR3 is CASSLPPGAPEAFF. As DNA, the CDR3 is TGTGCCAGCAGTCTCCCCCCAGGAGCCCCTGAAGCTTTCTTT.

The J gene is TRBJ2-5, the V gene TRBV2, with D tentatively TRBD2 (8 bases). The ends were cut back, 5 bases at V and 4 bases at J, with 20 bases in the middle. Germline loops: CDR1 SNHLY, CDR2 FYNNEI. The CDR3 spans 16 residues. The chain's CDR3 is CASSREGAGPLETQYF. CDR3 coding DNA: TGTGCCAGCAGTCGGGAGGGGGCCGGGCCATTAGAGACCCAGTACTTC.

In regard to this clone: Distinct nucleotide sequences in the sample also encode this CDR3. The chain joins TRBV12-3 or TRBV12-4 to TRBJ1-5; no definite D call. Trimming pared 2 bases from V and 2 bases from J, leaving 4 bases between. CDR3 length equals 13 residues. CDR3 amino acids: CASSLQGNQPQHF. The CDR3 DNA is TGTGCCAGCAGTTTACAGGGCAATCAGCCCCAGCATTTT.

V is TRBV13 and J is TRBJ2-3; D gene uncertain. Deletions cut 3 bases from V and 1 base from J, with 8 bases between. This CDR3 contains 14 residues. From germline, CDR1 is PRHDT and CDR2 FYEKMQ (reference sequence). The CDR3 DNA reads TGTGCCAGCAGCTTCTCCCCAGGCACAGATACGCAGTATTTT. It codes for CASSFSPGTDTQYF.

The V gene is TRBV7-3, the J gene TRBJ2-5; 7 positions agree with TRBD1. V lost 4 bases to trimming and J lost 2 bases; unmatched junction nucleotides: 10. The CDR3 loop spans 16 amino acids. Germline assignment: CDR1 SGHTA and CDR2 FQGTGA. The DNA of the CDR3 is TGTGCCAGCAGCTACGACAGGGATTCCCCACAAGAGACCCAGTACTTC. This gives the protein CASSYDRDSPQETQYF.

The chain combines TRBV5-1 with TRBJ1-1; no reliable D call. Trimming stripped 4 bases from V and 3 bases from J, with 13 bases between. Per the germline V gene, CDR1 is SGHRS and CDR2 is YFSETQ. CDR3 size: 14 residues. DNA for the CDR3: TGCGCCAGCAGCGTATTAGGAATCGACACTGAAGCTTTCTTT. As protein: CASSVLGIDTEAFF.

The rearrangement uses TRBV2 and TRBJ2-1; 7 bases agree with TRBD2. The CDR3 extends over 15 amino acids. With V trimmed by 0 bases and J by 9 bases, 8 bases remained unmatched. The V gene's germline CDR1 is SNHLY and CDR2 FYNNEI. CDR3 nucleotide sequence: TGTGCCAGCAGTGAAGCACGACGGGAGGTCGGTGAGCAGTTCTTC. Protein sequence: CASSEARREVGEQFF.

The genes are TRBV25-1 and TRBJ1-1; no clear D. The ends were cut back, 4 bases at V and 5 bases at J, with 8 bases in the middle. This CDR3 is 12 amino acids long. The germline gives CDR1 MGHDK, CDR2 SYGVNS. CDR3: CASSGRVTEAFF. The CDR3 DNA sequence: TGTGCCAGCAGTGGTAGGGTGACTGAAGCTTTCTTT.

V and J are TRBV6-5 and TRBJ2-7; D gene unclear. Germline CDR1 reads MNHEY; CDR2 reads SVGAGI. V shed 7 bases and J shed 2 bases, with 15 bases lying between them. This CDR3 comprises 14 residues. For the CDR3, the DNA is TGTGCCAGCAAATTAACGCCAGGAGCCTACGAGCAGTACTTC. It specifies CASKLTPGAYEQYF.